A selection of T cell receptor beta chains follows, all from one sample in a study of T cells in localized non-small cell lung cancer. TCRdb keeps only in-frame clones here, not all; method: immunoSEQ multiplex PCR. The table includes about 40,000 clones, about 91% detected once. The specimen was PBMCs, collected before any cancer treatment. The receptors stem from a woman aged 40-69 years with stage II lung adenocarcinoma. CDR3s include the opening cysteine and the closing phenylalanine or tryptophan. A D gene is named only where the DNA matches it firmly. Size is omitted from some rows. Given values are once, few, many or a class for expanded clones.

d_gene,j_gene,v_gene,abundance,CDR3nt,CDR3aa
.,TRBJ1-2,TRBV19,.,TGTGCCAGTAGTACTACTAACTATGGCTACACCTTC,CASSTTNYGYTF
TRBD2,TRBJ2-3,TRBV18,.,TGTGCCAGCTCACCATACTTCCCCGCGACTAGCGGGAGGGCCACAGATACGCAGTATTTT,CASSPYFPATSGRATDTQYF
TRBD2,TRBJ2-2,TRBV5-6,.,TGTGCCAGCAGCTTGGATCTAGCGGGGTACACCGGGGAGCTGTTTTTT,CASSLDLAGYTGELFF
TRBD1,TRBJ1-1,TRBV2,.,TGTGCCAGTAACAGGGGGCTAAACACTGAAGCTTTCTTT,CASNRGLNTEAFF
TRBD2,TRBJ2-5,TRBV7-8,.,TGTGCCAGCAGCTTCGGACTAGCGGGGGGGGAGACCCAGTACTTC,CASSFGLAGGETQYF
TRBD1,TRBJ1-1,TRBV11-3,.,TGTGCCAGCAGCTTGGACAGGGCCGCTGAAGCTTTCTTT,CASSLDRAAEAFF
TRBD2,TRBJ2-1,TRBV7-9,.,TGTGCCAGCAGCTTTAGCGGGGTCAATGAGCAGTTCTTC,CASSFSGVNEQFF
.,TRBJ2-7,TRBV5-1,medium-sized,TGCGCCAGCAGCTTGGGAAGGGGTGGCGAGCAGTACTTC,CASSLGRGGEQYF
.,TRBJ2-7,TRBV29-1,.,TGCAGCGTCAGAGACAGTTCCTACGAGCAGTACTTC,CSVRDSSYEQYF
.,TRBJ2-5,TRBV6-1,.,TGTGCCAGCAGTGAGCAGCGGTTATCAGAGACCCAGTACTTC,CASSEQRLSETQYF
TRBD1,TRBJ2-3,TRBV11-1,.,TGTGCCAGCAGCTCCCCTGATGGGGGACAGGGGTCCGCCACAGATACGCAGTATTTT,CASSSPDGGQGSATDTQYF
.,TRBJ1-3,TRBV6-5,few,TGTGCCAGCAGTTATGGAAACACCATATATTTT,CASSYGNTIYF
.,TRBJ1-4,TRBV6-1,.,TGTGCCAGCAAACAGGCTGCTAATGAAAAACTGTTTTTT,CASKQAANEKLFF
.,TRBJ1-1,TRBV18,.,TGTGCCAGCTCACCACTGGTAGCGGGACGGTCGAACACTGAAGCTTTCTTT,CASSPLVAGRSNTEAFF
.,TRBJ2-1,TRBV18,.,TGTGCCAGCCACGAGCCCAACAATGAGCAGTTCTTC,CASHEPNNEQFF
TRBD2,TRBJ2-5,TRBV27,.,TGTGCCAGCAGTTTAAATAGCGGGAGGGGCCAAGAGACCCAGTACTTC,CASSLNSGRGQETQYF
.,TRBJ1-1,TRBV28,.,TGTGCCAGCAGTTTCGGAGGAGGAGGCCCTGAAGCTTTCTTT,CASSFGGGGPEAFF
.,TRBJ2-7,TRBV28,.,TGTGCCAGCGCCGATTCCTACGAGCAGTACTTC,CASADSYEQYF
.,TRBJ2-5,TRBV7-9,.,TGTGCCAGCAGCTTGGGAGACAGTTTTCAAGAGACCCAGTACTTC,CASSLGDSFQETQYF
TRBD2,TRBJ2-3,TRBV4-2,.,TGTGCCAGCAGCCTCACTAGCGGATCCGGGGATACGCAGTATTTT,CASSLTSGSGDTQYF
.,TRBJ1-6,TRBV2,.,TGTGCCAGCAGTGTTGCGGAAGGCAGAAGCTCCTATAATTCACCCCTCCACTTT,CASSVAEGRSSYNSPLHF
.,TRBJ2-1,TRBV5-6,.,TGTGCCAGCAGCTCCCACGCGCGCCAGCAGTTCTTC,CASSSHARQQFF
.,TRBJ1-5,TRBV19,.,TGTGCCAGTAGTATCAGCTTAAATCAGCCCCAGCATTTT,CASSISLNQPQHF
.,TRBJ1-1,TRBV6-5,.,TGTGCCAGCAGTTACGGTGAGGGTGGCACTGAAGCTTTCTTT,CASSYGEGGTEAFF
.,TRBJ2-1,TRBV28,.,TGTGCCAGCACCCTTAGGAGCACCTACAATGAGCAGTTCTTC,CASTLRSTYNEQFF
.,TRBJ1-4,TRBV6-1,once,TGTGCCAGCAAGATGGGGGTACCAGAAAAACTGTTTTTT,CASKMGVPEKLFF
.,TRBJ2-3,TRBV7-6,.,TGTGCCAGCAGCTTAGGATTTGAGGTGCGGGGCACAGATACGCAGTATTTT,CASSLGFEVRGTDTQYF
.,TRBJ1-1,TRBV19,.,TGTGCCAGTAATCCCACAGGGCGATTTTGGGCGAACACTGAAGCTTTCTTT,CASNPTGRFWANTEAFF
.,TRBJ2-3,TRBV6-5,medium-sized,TGTGCCAGCAGTTACATTAGCACAGATACGCAGTATTTT,CASSYISTDTQYF
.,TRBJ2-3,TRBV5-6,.,TGTGCCAGCAGCTTTCCCTCCGCCGGGACCACTAGCACAGATACGCAGTATTTT,CASSFPSAGTTSTDTQYF
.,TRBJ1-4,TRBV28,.,TGTGCCAGCAGTGAGGGTGGTGGTAATGAAAAACTGTTTTTT,CASSEGGGNEKLFF
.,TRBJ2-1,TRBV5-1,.,TGCGCCAGCAGCTTGGACGGGGGAACCTCCTACAATGAGCAGTTCTTC,CASSLDGGTSYNEQFF
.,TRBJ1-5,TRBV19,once,TGTGCCAGTAGTATAATCGACCGGACCAGGGATCAGCCCCAGCATTTT,CASSIIDRTRDQPQHF
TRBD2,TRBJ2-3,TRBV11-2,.,TGTGCCAGCAGCTTAGATTCGGGAGGGCACACAGATACGCAGTATTTT,CASSLDSGGHTDTQYF
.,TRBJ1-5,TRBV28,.,TGTGCCAGCAGTCTACCTAATCAGCCCCAGCATTTT,CASSLPNQPQHF
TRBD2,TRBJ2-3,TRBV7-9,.,TGTGCCAGCAGCTCTAGCGGGGGGCGAGGAGATACGCAGTATTTT,CASSSSGGRGDTQYF
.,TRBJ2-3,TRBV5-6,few,TGTGCCAGCAGCTATAGTGATACGCAGTATTTT,CASSYSDTQYF
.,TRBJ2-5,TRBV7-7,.,TGTGCCAGCAGCTTATCAGGGGCAGGGGAGACCCAGTACTTC,CASSLSGAGETQYF
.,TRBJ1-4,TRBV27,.,TGTGCCAGCAGTCACAGGGAGAGGGATGAAAAACTGTTTTTT,CASSHRERDEKLFF
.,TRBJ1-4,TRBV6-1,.,TGTGCCAGCAGGCGGGACAACCAAAATGAAAAACTGTTTTTT,CASRRDNQNEKLFF
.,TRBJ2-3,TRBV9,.,TGTGCCAGCAGCACGTCACTAGGTCCAGATACGCAGTATTTT,CASSTSLGPDTQYF
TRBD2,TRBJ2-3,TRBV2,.,TGTGCCAGCAGTGATTTGGCGGGAGTTCCCACAGATACGCAGTATTTT,CASSDLAGVPTDTQYF
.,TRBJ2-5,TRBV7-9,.,TGTGCCAGCAGCTTAATGCAGGGAGAGACCCAGTACTTC,CASSLMQGETQYF
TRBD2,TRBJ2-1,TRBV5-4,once,TGTGCCAGCAGCTTGGCCACCGGGACTAGTGGAACTGAGCAGTTCTTC,CASSLATGTSGTEQFF
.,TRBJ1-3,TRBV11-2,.,TGTGCCAGCAGCTTAGCTGGCCGGCCAGGAAACACCATATATTTT,CASSLAGRPGNTIYF
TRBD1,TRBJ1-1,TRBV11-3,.,TGTGCCAGCAGCTTAGACCCAACAGGGGACACTGAAGCTTTCTTT,CASSLDPTGDTEAFF
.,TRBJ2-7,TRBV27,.,TGTGCCAGCAGTTTATCCCCTAGCCGGGCAGAGCAGTACTTC,CASSLSPSRAEQYF
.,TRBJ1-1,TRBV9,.,TGTGCCAGCAGCGTAGACCCGTTGAACACTGAAGCTTTCTTT,CASSVDPLNTEAFF
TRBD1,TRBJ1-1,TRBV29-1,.,TGCAGCGTTGTTCGCCGGGACAGAAACCCTGAAGCTTTCTTT,CSVVRRDRNPEAFF
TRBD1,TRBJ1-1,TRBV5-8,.,TGTGCCAGCAGTCGACAGGGGGGGAACACTGAAGCTTTCTTT,CASSRQGGNTEAFF
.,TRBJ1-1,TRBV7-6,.,TGTGCCAGCAGCCTAGCAAACGGGCAAGCTTTCTTT,CASSLANGQAFF
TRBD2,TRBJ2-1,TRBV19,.,TGTGCCAGTAGCCCGGGACTAGCGGGATGGGATGAGCAGTTCTTC,CASSPGLAGWDEQFF
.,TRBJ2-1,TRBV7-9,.,TGTGCCAGCAGCTTATGGCGGAGCTCCTACAATGAGCAGTTCTTC,CASSLWRSSYNEQFF
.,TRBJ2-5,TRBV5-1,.,TGCGCCAGCAGCTGGACGGGGAGCAACCAAGAGACCCAGTACTTC,CASSWTGSNQETQYF
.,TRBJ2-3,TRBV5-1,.,TGCGCCAGCAGACAGACTAGCACAGATACGCAGTATTTT,CASRQTSTDTQYF